The source of this TCR beta chain is a study of T cell responses to AZD1222 COVID-19 vaccine. Findings and limits, study-wide: CD4 TCRs linked to vaccination spanned spike, dominating at 160-218 and 743-854. There were mostly white British donors and more females than males, and clonal diversity was possibly underestimated. Repertoires were sampled only after the peak T cell response. Reports say nearly half of spike-specific TCRs go after unmutated variant regions.

Assay: immunoSEQ multiplex PCR; the TCRdb copy retains only in-frame clones and omits some. Of fewer than 200,000 clones in the sample, about 90% were seen once. The germline CDR1 and CDR2 sequences are MNHEY and SVGEGT. Between the trimmed V and J ends, which lost 4 bases and 4 bases, there was a span of 20 bases. CDR3 length: 17 residues. Concerning this clone itself: Antigen specificity is unknown.

The source was peripheral blood, collected on day 0 of MenACWY control vaccination. This clonotype was sampled from an adult in good health. The chain has TRBV6-2 or TRBV6-3 and TRBJ2-1; possible D gene TRBD1, 5 bases. The CDR3 DNA sequence: TGTGCCAGCAGTTCCCCCAGGGTGGGCGGTTATTACAATGAGCAGTTCTTC. Its protein product is CASSSPRVGGYYNEQFF.